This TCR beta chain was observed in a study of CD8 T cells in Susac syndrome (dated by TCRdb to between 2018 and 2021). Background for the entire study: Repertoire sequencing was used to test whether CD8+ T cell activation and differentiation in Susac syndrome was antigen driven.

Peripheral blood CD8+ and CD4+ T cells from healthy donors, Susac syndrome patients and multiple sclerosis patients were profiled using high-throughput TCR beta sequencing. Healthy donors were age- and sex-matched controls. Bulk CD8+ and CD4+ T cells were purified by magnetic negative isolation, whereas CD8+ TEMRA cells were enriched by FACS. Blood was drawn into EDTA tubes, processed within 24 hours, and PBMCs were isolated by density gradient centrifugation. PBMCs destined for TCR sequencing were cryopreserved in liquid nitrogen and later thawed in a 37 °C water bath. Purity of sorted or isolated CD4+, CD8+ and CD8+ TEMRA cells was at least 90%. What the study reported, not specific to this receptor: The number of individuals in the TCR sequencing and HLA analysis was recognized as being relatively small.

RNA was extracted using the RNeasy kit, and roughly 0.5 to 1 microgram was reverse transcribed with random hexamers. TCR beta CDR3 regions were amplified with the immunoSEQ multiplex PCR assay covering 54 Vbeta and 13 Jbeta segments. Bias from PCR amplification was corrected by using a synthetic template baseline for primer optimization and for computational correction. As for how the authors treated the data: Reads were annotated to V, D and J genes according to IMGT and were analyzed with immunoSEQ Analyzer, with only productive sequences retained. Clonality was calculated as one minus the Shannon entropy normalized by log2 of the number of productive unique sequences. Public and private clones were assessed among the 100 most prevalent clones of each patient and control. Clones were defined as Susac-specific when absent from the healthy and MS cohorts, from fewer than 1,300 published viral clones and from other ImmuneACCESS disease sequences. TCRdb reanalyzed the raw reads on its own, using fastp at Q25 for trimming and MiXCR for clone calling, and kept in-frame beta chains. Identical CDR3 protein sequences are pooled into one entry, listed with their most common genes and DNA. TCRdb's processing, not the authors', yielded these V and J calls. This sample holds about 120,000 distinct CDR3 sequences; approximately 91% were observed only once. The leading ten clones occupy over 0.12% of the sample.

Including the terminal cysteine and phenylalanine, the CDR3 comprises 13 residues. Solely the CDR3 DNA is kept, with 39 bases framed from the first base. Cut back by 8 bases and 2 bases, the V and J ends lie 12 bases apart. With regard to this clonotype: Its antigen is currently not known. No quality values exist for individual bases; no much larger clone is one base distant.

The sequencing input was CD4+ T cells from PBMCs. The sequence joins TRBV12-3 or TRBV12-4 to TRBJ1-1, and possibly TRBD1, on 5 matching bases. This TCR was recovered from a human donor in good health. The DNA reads TGTGCCAGCCGGGAGTGGGGCAACACTGAAGCTTTCTTT. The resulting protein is CASREWGNTEAFF.